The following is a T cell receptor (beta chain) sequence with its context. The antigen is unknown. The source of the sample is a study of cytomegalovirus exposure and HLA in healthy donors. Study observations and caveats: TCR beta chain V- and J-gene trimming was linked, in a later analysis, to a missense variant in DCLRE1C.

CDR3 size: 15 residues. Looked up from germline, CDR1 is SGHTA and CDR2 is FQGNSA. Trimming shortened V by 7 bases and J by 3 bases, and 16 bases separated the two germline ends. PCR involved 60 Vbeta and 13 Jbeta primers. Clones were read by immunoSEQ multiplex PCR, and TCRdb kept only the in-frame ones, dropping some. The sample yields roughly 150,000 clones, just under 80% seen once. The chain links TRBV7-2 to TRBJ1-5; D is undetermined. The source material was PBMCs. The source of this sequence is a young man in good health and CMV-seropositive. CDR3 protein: CASTPNGLYNQPQHF. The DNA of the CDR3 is TGTGCCAGCACTCCTAATGGGCTATACAATCAGCCCCAGCATTTT.